Shown below are 6 T cell receptor beta chains from a single sample sequenced in a study of cytomegalovirus exposure and HLA in healthy donors. Primers included in the PCR were 60 Vbeta and 13 Jbeta primers. Generated by immunoSEQ multiplex PCR, the TCRdb table keeps only in-frame clones and is missing some. The sample lists roughly 130,000 clones; around 80% were seen once. Specimen: PBMCs. The source of these receptors is a woman aged 50 to 60 in good health and CMV-seropositive.

The V call is TRBV7-6, the J call TRBJ1-1, with 7 bases that match TRBD1. Unmatched junction bases numbered 19, after V lost 7 bases and J lost 5 bases. CDR1 is SGHVS, CDR2 FNYEAQ, per germline. This CDR3 region has 17 residues. The CDR3 spells CASNNSSDRVVGTEAFF. CDR3 nucleotides: TGTGCCAGCAATAATTCTAGCGACAGGGTAGTGGGTACTGAAGCTTTCTTT.

The rearrangement links TRBV6-5 to TRBJ2-1, with 13 nucleotides matching TRBD2. CDR3 length equals 15 residues. Germline V gives CDR1 MNHEY, CDR2 SVGAGI. With 5 bases clipped from V and 5 bases from J, the junction kept 3 bases outside the gene matches. This CDR3 is CASSPGLAGDNEQFF. CDR3 nucleotides: TGTGCCAGCAGTCCCGGACTAGCGGGAGACAATGAGCAGTTCTTC.

This clone was counted a few times. This chain joins TRBV7-9 and TRBJ1-6; D uncertain. The CDR3 loop spans 15 amino acids. The germline gives CDR1 SEHNR, CDR2 FQNEAQ (reference sequence). Trimming removed 5 bases from V and 10 bases from J, with 18 bases in between. CDR3 sequence (DNA): TGTGCCAGCAGCCCAAGGGAGGGAAATAGCTCACCCCTCCACTTT. This encodes CASSPREGNSSPLHF.

This chain links TRBV9 with TRBJ2-2, with TRBD2 as a possible D gene (6 bases). V lost 2 bases and J 5 bases, leaving 22 bases between the germline ends. The CDR3 is 18 amino acids. Per germline, CDR1 SGDLS and CDR2 YYNGEE. The CDR3 DNA follows: TGTGCCAGCAGCGTTCAGGACCGCGGGGTGGGGAAGACCGGGGAGCTGTTTTTT. Protein: CASSVQDRGVGKTGELFF.

This clone was detected once. V is TRBV6-5 and J is TRBJ1-1, with 10 bases fitting TRBD1. Per germline, CDR1 MNHEY and CDR2 SVGAGI. The CDR3 is 15 amino acids. V shed 5 bases, J shed 4 bases, and the junction held 7 bases outside the gene matches. CDR3 nucleotide sequence: TGTGCCAGCAGTCCCCCGGGACAGGGGTCCACTGAAGCTTTCTTT. Residues: CASSPPGQGSTEAFF.

This chain links TRBV19 with TRBJ2-7; maybe TRBD1 (6 bases). Germline loops: CDR1 LNHDA, CDR2 SQIVND (reference sequence). The CDR3 extends over 11 amino acids. V was trimmed by 11 bases and J by 9 bases, leaving 17 bases between them. CDR3 residues: CAPQGGSVQYF. Here the CDR3 DNA reads TGTGCCCCGCAAGGGGGTTCAGTGCAGTACTTC.